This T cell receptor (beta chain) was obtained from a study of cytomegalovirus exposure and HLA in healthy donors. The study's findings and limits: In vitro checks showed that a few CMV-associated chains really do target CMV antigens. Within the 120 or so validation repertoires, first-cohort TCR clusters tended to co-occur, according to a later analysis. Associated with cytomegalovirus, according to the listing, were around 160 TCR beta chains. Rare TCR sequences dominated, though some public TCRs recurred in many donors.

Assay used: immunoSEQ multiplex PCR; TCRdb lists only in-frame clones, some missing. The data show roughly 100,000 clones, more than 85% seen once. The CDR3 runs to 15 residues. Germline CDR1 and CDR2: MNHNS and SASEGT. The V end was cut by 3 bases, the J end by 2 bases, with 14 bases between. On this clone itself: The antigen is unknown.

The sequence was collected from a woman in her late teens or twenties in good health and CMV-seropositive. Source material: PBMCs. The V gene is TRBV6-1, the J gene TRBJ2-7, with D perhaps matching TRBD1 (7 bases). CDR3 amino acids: CASSERQGGPYEQYF. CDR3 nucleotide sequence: TGTGCCAGCAGTGAGCGACAGGGAGGCCCCTACGAGCAGTACTTC.